Listed below are T cell receptor beta chains from one sample, sequenced in a study of blood T cell repertoires in COVID-19. Libraries were prepared by immunoSEQ multiplex PCR; TCRdb keeps only in-frame clonotypes and omits some of them. The data contain 68,000 or so clones, roughly 90% of them singletons. The specimen was peripheral blood. Every receptor here comes from a man aged 35 to 55 with COVID-19, enrolled during active disease. The CDR3 runs from the conserved cysteine through the conserved F or W. Each record gives: clone size, V gene, D gene, J gene, CDR3 DNA, CDR3 protein. A D gene is named only where the DNA matches it firmly. Some rows mark clone size as missing; the rest say once, few, many or name a class of expanded clone.

>-|TRBV11-3|TRBD1|TRBJ2-7
TGTGCCAGCAGCTCCAGACAGGGGGTAGGCGAGCAGTACTTC
CASSSRQGVGEQYF
>-|TRBV10-2|TRBD1|TRBJ1-1
TGCGCCAGCCATAGAACAGGGGGCACTGAAGCTTTCTTT
CASHRTGGTEAFF
>-|TRBV7-9|-|TRBJ2-1
TGTGCCAGCAGCCCTACCGGGACACCATACAATGAGCAGTTCTTC
CASSPTGTPYNEQFF
>-|TRBV18|-|TRBJ1-3
TGTGCCAGCCACGTAGGGGACTCTGGAAACACCATATATTTT
CASHVGDSGNTIYF
>few|TRBV7-9|TRBD1|TRBJ1-2
TGTGCCAGCAGCCAGGGACAGCTAGTCTATGGCTACACCTTC
CASSQGQLVYGYTF
>-|TRBV28|-|TRBJ1-5
TGTGCCAGCAGCAACTACCTCGGGGATCAGCCCCAGCATTTT
CASSNYLGDQPQHF
>once|TRBV2|TRBD2|TRBJ2-1
TGTGCCAGCAGTGCGAAACTCGATCCCAGCGGGGGGGCCTTTCGCTCCTACAATGAGCAGTTCTTC
CASSAKLDPSGGAFRSYNEQFF
>-|TRBV3-1/TRBV3-2|TRBD1|TRBJ1-5
TGTGCCAGCAGCCAAGGGGACAGGGGCCAGCATTTT
CASSQGDRGQHF
>-|TRBV6-6|-|TRBJ1-5
TGTGCCAGCAGTCCCAGAAGCACAGGGCTGGGCAATCAGCCCCAGCATTTT
CASSPRSTGLGNQPQHF
>-|TRBV3-1/TRBV3-2|-|TRBJ1-1
TGTGCCAGCAGCCAGGGGGCTTGGGCTGAAGCTTTCTTT
CASSQGAWAEAFF
>-|TRBV2|-|TRBJ1-4
TGTGCCAGCAGTGCACAGGGCGGTGGAGAAAAACTGTTTTTT
CASSAQGGGEKLFF
>once|TRBV10-1|TRBD1|TRBJ2-5
TGCGCCAGCAGCGCGGACAGGGTCAGGGAGACCCAGTACTTC
CASSADRVRETQYF
>-|TRBV11-2|-|TRBJ2-5
TGTGCCAGCAGCCCCCGACAAAGGGAGACCCAGTACTTC
CASSPRQRETQYF
>-|TRBV19|-|TRBJ2-5
TGTGCCAGTAGTGCCCGGGACTTCGTGGAGACCCAGTACTTC
CASSARDFVETQYF
>-|TRBV29-1|TRBD1|TRBJ2-3
TGCAGCGTCGGGACAGGGGGTACAGATACGCAGTATTTT
CSVGTGGTDTQYF
>once|TRBV1|-|TRBJ2-1
TGCACCAGCAGCCAAGAAAGGCGACGGGCCTACAATGAGCAGTTCTTC
CTSSQERRRAYNEQFF
>-|TRBV7-9|TRBD1|TRBJ2-3
TGTGCCAGGACAGGGGGCGGTACAGATACGCAGTATTTT
CARTGGGTDTQYF
>-|TRBV5-1|TRBD1|TRBJ1-1
TGCGCCAGCAGCATCACAGGGGTCGGTATGAACACTGAAGCTTTCTTT
CASSITGVGMNTEAFF
>once|TRBV19|TRBD1|TRBJ2-6
TGTGCCAGTAGTACGACAGGGTCTGGGGCCAACGTCCTGACTTTC
CASSTTGSGANVLTF
>-|TRBV3-1/TRBV3-2|-|TRBJ2-5
TGTGCCAGCAGCCGCCGAACCGGCCAAGAGACCCAGTACTTC
CASSRRTGQETQYF
>-|TRBV27|TRBD1|TRBJ1-2
TGTGCCAGCAGTTTATCCTTTAACCCGGGACAGGGAGATGGCTACACCTTC
CASSLSFNPGQGDGYTF
>-|TRBV6-1|-|TRBJ1-6
TGTGCCAGCAGTGAAGCTTCGGGGGGTGAATCACCCCTCCACTTT
CASSEASGGESPLHF
>-|TRBV28|TRBD2|TRBJ2-3
TGTGCCAGCACCCCTCAGACGGGGGGGGACACAGATACGCAGTATTTT
CASTPQTGGDTDTQYF
>-|TRBV19|-|TRBJ1-5
TGTGCCAGTAGCCAGGGAAGGGGCCAGCCCCAGCATTTT
CASSQGRGQPQHF
>-|TRBV18|-|TRBJ2-7
TGTGCCAGCTCACTAAACTACGAGCAGTACTTC
CASSLNYEQYF
>-|TRBV9|-|TRBJ1-6
TGTGCCAGCAGCGTAGAGGCTACAGGGAATAGGTCACCCCTCCACTTT
CASSVEATGNRSPLHF
>few|TRBV2|TRBD2|TRBJ2-2
TGTGCCAGCAGCGACCTTGGACTAGCCGGGGAGCTGTTTTTT
CASSDLGLAGELFF
>-|TRBV28|-|TRBJ1-2
TGTGCCAGCAGTCTGCGCAGGGGCCACAACTATGGCTACACCTTC
CASSLRRGHNYGYTF
>-|TRBV14|-|TRBJ1-1
TGTGCCAGCAGCCGGGGGCCAGGGGACACTGAAGCTTTCTTT
CASSRGPGDTEAFF
>-|TRBV19|-|TRBJ2-3
TGTGCCAGTAGTATAGTGGGGCACACAGATACGCAGTATTTT
CASSIVGHTDTQYF
>few|TRBV28|-|TRBJ2-7
TGTGCCAGCAGTTTCTTCTTTAACTCCTACGAGCAGTACTTC
CASSFFFNSYEQYF
>-|TRBV6-5|TRBD1|TRBJ1-5
TGTGCCAGCAGTTCCGACAGGGTAGACCAGCCCCAGCATTTT
CASSSDRVDQPQHF
>once|TRBV5-4|TRBD2|TRBJ2-3
TGTGCCAGCAGCTTCGGACTAGCGGGAACAGATACGCAGTATTTT
CASSFGLAGTDTQYF
>-|TRBV7-7|-|TRBJ1-5
TGTGCCAGCAGCTTGGAGGGTGGGGGCAATCAGCCCCAGCATTTT
CASSLEGGGNQPQHF
>-|TRBV3-1/TRBV3-2|-|TRBJ1-1
TGTGCCAGCAGCCAGGGGGCCGACACTGAAGCTTTCTTT
CASSQGADTEAFF
>-|TRBV28|TRBD1|TRBJ2-7
TGTGCCAGCTCGACCGGGACAGGGGTTGACGAGCAGTACTTC
CASSTGTGVDEQYF
>-|TRBV10-3|TRBD1|TRBJ1-2
TGTGCCATCAGTCTCGAGGGGGCCAGGGGCTACACCTTC
CAISLEGARGYTF
>-|TRBV18|-|TRBJ2-2
TGTGCCAGCTCACCCGACCAGGGACACATCACCGGGGAGCTGTTTTTT
CASSPDQGHITGELFF
>-|TRBV30|TRBD1|TRBJ2-5
TGTGCCCGAAGGACAGGGGGGCGGGAGACCCAGTACTTC
CARRTGGRETQYF
>-|TRBV30|TRBD2|TRBJ2-7
TGTGCCTGGAGTTTCCTATACTCTAGCGGGGGCGAGCAGTACTTC
CAWSFLYSSGGEQYF
>-|TRBV27|TRBD2|TRBJ2-3
TGTGCCAGCGGTAGCGGGGGGGCCGGAGATACGCAGTATTTT
CASGSGGAGDTQYF
>-|TRBV5-4|TRBD2|TRBJ2-7
TGTGCCAGCAGCTTGGTCGGGAGGAGCTCCTACGAGCAGTACTTC
CASSLVGRSSYEQYF
>-|TRBV7-6|TRBD1|TRBJ2-2
TGTGCCAGCAGCTTAGGACAGGGGAACACCGGGGAGCTGTTTTTT
CASSLGQGNTGELFF
>-|TRBV29-1|-|TRBJ2-5
TGCAGCGTTGTGGCGGAACAAGAGACCCAGTACTTC
CSVVAEQETQYF
>-|TRBV19|-|TRBJ2-3
TGTGCCAGCAGCACAGGGCGGTGGAGCACAGATACGCAGTATTTT
CASSTGRWSTDTQYF
>-|TRBV12-3/TRBV12-4|-|TRBJ2-7
TGTGCCAGCAGTTTATTGCTAGAATCCGAGCAGTACTTC
CASSLLLESEQYF
>-|TRBV2|-|TRBJ1-1
TGTGCCAGCAGTTCCCGGTCCACTGAAGCTTTCTTT
CASSSRSTEAFF
>few|TRBV30|-|TRBJ1-3
TGTGCCTGGAGTACAGGGTTTGCTGGAAACACCATATATTTT
CAWSTGFAGNTIYF